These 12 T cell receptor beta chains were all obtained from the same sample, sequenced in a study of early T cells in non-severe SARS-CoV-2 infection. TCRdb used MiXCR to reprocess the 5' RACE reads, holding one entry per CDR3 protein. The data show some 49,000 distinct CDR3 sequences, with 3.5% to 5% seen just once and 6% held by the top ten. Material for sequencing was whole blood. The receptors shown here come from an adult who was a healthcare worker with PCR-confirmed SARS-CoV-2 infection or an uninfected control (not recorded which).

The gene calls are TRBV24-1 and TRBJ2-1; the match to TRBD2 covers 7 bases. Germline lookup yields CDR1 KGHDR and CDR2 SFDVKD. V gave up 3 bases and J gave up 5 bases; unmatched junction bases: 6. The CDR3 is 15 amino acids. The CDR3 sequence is CATSDPPGGDNEQFF. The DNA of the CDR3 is TGTGCCACCAGTGATCCTCCGGGGGGAGACAATGAGCAGTTCTTC.

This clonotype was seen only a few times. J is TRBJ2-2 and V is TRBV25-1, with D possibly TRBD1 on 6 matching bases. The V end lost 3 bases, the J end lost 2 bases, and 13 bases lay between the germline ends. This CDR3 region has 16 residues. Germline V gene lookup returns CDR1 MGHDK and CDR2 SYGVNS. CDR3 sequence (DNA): TGTGCCAGCAGTGACCATGGGACAAAAAACACCGGGGAGCTGTTTTTT. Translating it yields CASSDHGTKNTGELFF.

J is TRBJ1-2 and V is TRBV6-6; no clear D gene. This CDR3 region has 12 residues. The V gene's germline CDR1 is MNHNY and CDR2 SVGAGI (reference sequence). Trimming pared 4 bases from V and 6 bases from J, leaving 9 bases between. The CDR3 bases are TGTGCCAGCAGTTCCGGACCCGATGGCTACACCTTC. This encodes CASSSGPDGYTF.

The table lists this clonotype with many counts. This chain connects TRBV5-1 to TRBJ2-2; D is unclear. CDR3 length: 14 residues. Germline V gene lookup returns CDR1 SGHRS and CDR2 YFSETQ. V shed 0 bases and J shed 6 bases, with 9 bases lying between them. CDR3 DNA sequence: TGCGCCAGCAGCTTGGAGTCTCTTTCCGGGGAGCTGTTTTTT. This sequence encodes CASSLESLSGELFF.

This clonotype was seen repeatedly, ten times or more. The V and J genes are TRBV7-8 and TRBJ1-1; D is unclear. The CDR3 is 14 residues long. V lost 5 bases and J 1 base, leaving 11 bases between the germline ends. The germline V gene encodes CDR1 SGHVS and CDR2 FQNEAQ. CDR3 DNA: TGTGCCAGCAGCCCCAGACAAGGGAACACTGAAGCTTTCTTT. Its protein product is CASSPRQGNTEAFF. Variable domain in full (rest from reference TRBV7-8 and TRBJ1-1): GAGVSQSPRYKVAKRGQDVALRCDPISGHVSLFWYQQALGQGPEFLTYFQNEAQLDKSGLPSDRFFAERPEGSVSTLKIQRTQQEDSAVYLCASSPRQGNTEAFFGQGTRLTVV.

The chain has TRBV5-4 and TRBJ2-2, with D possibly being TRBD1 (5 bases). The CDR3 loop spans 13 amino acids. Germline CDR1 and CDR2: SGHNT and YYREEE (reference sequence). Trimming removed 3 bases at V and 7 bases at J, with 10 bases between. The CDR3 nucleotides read TGTGCCAGCAGCTCTGCCCAGGGCGGGGAGCTGTTTTTT. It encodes CASSSAQGGELFF.

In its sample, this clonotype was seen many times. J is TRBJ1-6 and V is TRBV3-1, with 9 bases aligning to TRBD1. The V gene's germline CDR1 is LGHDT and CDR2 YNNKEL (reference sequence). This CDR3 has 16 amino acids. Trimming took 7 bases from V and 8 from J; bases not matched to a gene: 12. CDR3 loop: CASTPDTGGADSPLHF. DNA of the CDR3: TGTGCCAGCACCCCTGACACAGGGGGCGCAGATTCACCCCTCCACTTT.

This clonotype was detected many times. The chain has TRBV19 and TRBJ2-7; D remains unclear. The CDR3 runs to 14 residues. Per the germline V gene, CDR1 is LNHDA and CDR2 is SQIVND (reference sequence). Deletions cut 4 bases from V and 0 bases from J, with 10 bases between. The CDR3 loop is CASSNPGVSYEQYF. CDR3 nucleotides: TGTGCCAGTAGTAATCCGGGCGTCTCCTACGAGCAGTACTTC.

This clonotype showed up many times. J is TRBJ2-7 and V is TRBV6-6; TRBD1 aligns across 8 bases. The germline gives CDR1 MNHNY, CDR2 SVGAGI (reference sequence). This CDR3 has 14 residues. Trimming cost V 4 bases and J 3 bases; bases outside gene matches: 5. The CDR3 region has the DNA TGTGCCAGCAGTTTACCGGGACAGGTCTACGAGCAGTACTTC. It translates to CASSLPGQVYEQYF.

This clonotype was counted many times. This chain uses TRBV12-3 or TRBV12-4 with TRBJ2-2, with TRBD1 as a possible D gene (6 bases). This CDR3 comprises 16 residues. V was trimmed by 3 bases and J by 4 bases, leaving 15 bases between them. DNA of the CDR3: TGTGCCAGCAGTTTCAGCGCAGGGGCGGGCACCGGGGAGCTGTTTTTT. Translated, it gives CASSFSAGAGTGELFF.

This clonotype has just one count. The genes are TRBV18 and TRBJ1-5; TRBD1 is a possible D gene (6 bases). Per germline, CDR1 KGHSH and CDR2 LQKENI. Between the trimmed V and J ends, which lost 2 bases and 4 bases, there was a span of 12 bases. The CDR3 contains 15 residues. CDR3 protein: CASSPNAGENQPQHF. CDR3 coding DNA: TGTGCCAGCTCACCAAACGCAGGGGAGAATCAGCCCCAGCATTTT.

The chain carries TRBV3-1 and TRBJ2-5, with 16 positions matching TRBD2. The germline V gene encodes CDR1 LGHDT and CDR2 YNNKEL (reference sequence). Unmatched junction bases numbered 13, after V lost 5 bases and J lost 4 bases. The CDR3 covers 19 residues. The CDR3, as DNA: TGTGCCAGCAGCACGTCGCCCGGGACTAGCGGGGGGGCAACAGAGACCCAGTACTTC. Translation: CASSTSPGTSGGATETQYF.